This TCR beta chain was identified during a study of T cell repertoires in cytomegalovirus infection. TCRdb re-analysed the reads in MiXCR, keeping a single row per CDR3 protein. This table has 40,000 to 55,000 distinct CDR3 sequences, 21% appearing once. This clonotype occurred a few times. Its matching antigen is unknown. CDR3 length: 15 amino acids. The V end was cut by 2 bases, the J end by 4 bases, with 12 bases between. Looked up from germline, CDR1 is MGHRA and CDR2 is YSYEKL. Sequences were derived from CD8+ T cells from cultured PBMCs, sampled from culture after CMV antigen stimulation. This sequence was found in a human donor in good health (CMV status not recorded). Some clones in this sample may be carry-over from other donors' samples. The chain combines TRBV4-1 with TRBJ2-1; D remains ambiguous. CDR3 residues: CASSQPTDWYNEQFF. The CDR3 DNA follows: TGCGCCAGCAGCCAACCAACCGACTGGTACAATGAGCAGTTCTTC.